This T cell receptor (beta chain) stems from a study of OX40 agonist ivuxolimab in advanced cancers. The CDR3 has 13 amino acids. V lost 5 bases, J lost 8 bases, and 7 bases stayed unmatched. The germline CDR1 and CDR2 sequences are SGHTA and FQGNSA. The repertoire was sequenced with immunoSEQ multiplex PCR; TCRdb's copy has only in-frame clones and lacks some. The data show tens of thousands of clones, around 80% seen once. Sequences were derived from CD4+ or CD8+ T cells sorted from blood, sampled in a trial of the OX40 agonist ivuxolimab. The genes are TRBV7-2 and TRBJ1-1; 8 bases match TRBD1. The sequence came from an adult with an advanced solid tumor such as melanoma, head and neck, liver or kidney cancer. This CDR3 is CASSVDRGGEAFF. As DNA, the CDR3 is TGTGCCAGCAGCGTAGACAGGGGTGGGGAAGCTTTCTTT.